This TCR beta chain was recovered during a study of T-cell reconstitution after alpha-beta-depleted transplantation in children (dated by TCRdb to 2015 to 2016). About the full investigation: The study quantitatively tracked T-cell immune reconstitution after TCRalphabeta/CD19-depleted allogeneic hematopoietic cell transplantation in children using TCR repertoire profiling.

This clonotype has only a few counts. Its antigen specificity is not known. Nothing much larger sits one base from this clone, and base qualities are not available. The library was produced with PCR. Sequencing used an Illumina HiSeq 2500. Molecular barcoding was employed in the preparation of TCR libraries, with unique molecular identifiers being used to normalize TCRbeta repertoire quantification. The raw public reads went through TCRdb reprocessing: fastp at Q25, MiXCR clone calling, in-frame beta chains kept. Entries that share a CDR3 protein sequence are merged under the most common genes and DNA. This sample has about 480,000 distinct CDR3 sequences in its table, and about an eighth of those were observed once. The top ten clones comprise approximately 5.4% of the sample. CDR3 length: 14 amino acids, cysteine to phenylalanine. Only the CDR3 DNA stays, 42 bases, in frame from base 1. CDR1 LNHDA and CDR2 SQIVND were looked up in the germline V gene (reference sequence). The germline V and J ends show losses of 5 bases and 3 bases respectively, and no gene match explains 4 bases of the junction.

This clonotype was sampled from a human donor who donated a stem cell graft to a child with combined immunodeficiency. In this chain, TRBV19 is recombined with TRBJ1-3, and TRBD1 matches 7 of the central bases. This specimen was PBMCs from the stem cell graft donor, taken from the stem cell graft. The CDR3 protein: CASSRQGYGNTIYF. The bases are TGTGCCAGTAGTCGACAGGGTTATGGAAACACCATATATTTT.